This passage covers 5 T cell receptor beta chains from one sample sequenced in a study of blood T cell repertoires in COVID-19. TCRdb keeps only in-frame clones here, not all; method: immunoSEQ multiplex PCR. The table lists about 250,000 clones, 80% to 90% of them singletons. The sample taken for sequencing was PBMCs or T cells enriched from blood (not recorded which). All receptors derive from a man in his forties who had recovered from COVID-19.

V and J are TRBV19 and TRBJ2-5; 9 bases are shared with TRBD2. CDR1 is LNHDA, CDR2 SQIVND, per germline (reference sequence). The CDR3 sequence is 16 residues long. V trimming: 6 bases; J trimming: 5 bases; junction bases outside the gene matches: 13. In DNA form, the CDR3 reads TGTGCCAGTAGAACCTCTCTAGCGGGGTCCGGGGAGACCCAGTACTTC. This sequence encodes CASRTSLAGSGETQYF.

Details on this clone: One junction end does not reproduce the germline sequence, and a read error may be involved. Written as DNA, the CDR3 is TGTGCCAGCAGTCTATCCGGGACAGGGGGCTGGGATGACTATGGCTACACCTTC. Its translation: CASSLSGTGGWDDYGYTF. The chain combines TRBV27 with TRBJ1-2; 12 bases are shared with TRBD1. The CDR3 is 18 amino acids. CDR1 is MNHEY and CDR2 is SMNVEV in the germline V gene (reference sequence).

The chain is built from TRBV15 and TRBJ2-7; unclear D gene. V shed 0 bases and J shed 2 bases, with 5 bases lying between them. This CDR3 contains 13 residues. Germline V gene lookup returns CDR1 LNHNV and CDR2 YYDKDF (reference sequence). CDR3 amino acids: CATSRDLTYEQYF. Written as DNA, the CDR3 is TGTGCCACCAGCAGAGATTTAACCTACGAGCAGTACTTC. The full variable domain, its missing parts supplied by reference TRBV15 and TRBJ2-7, is DAMVIQNPRYQVTQFGKPVTLSCSQTLNHNVMYWYQQKSSQAPKLLFHYYDKDFNNEADTPDNFQSRRPNTSFCFLDIRSPGLGDTAMYLCATSRDLTYEQYFGPGTRLTVT.

This clone occurred a few times. The V gene is TRBV29-1, the J gene TRBJ1-4; D might be TRBD1 (5 bases). V lost 6 bases and J lost 4, with 15 bases in between. There are 14 residues in the CDR3. Germline V gene sequence: CDR1 SQVTM, CDR2 ANQGSEA. CDR3 loop: CSVGGAGSNEKLFF. CDR3 coding DNA: TGCAGCGTGGGGGGTGCAGGTAGTAATGAAAAACTGTTTTTT.

The rearrangement links TRBV5-1 to TRBJ2-5, with D unclear. Per germline, CDR1 SGHRS and CDR2 YFSETQ. The CDR3 is made up of 12 amino acids. Trimming shortened V by 4 bases and J by 1 base, and 5 bases separated the two germline ends. The CDR3, as DNA: TGCGCCAGCAGCCCCGTCCAAGAGACCCAGTACTTC. Its protein is CASSPVQETQYF.